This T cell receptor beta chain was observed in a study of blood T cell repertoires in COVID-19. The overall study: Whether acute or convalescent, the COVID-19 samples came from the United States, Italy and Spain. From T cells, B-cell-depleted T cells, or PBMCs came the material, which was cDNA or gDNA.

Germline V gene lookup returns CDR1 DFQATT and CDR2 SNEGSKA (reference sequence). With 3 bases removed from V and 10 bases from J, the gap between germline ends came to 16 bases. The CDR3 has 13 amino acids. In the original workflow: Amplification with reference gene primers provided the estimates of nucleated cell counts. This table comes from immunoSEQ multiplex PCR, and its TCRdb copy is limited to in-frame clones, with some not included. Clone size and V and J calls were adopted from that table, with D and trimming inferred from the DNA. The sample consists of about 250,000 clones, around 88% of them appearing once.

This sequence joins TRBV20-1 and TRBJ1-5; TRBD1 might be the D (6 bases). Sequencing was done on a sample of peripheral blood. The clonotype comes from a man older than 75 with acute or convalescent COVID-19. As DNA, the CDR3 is TGCAGTGCTAGTTTACAGGGTATCGGTCCCCAGCATTTT. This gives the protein CSASLQGIGPQHF.